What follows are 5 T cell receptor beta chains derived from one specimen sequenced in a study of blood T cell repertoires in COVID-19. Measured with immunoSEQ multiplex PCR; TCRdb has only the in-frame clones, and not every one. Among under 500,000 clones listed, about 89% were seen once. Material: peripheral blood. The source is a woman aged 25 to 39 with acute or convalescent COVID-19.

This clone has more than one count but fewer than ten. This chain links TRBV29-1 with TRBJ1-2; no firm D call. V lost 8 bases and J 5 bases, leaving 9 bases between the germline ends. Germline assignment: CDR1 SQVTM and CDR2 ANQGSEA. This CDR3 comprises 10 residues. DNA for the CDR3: TGCAGCACCCCAACTTATGGCTACACCTTC. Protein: CSTPTYGYTF.

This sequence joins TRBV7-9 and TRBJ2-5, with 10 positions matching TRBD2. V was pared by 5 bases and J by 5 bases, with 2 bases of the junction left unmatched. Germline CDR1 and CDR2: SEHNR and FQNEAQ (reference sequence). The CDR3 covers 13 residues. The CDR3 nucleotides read TGTGCCAGCAGCCTTAGCGGGGGGGAGACCCAGTACTTC. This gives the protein CASSLSGGETQYF.

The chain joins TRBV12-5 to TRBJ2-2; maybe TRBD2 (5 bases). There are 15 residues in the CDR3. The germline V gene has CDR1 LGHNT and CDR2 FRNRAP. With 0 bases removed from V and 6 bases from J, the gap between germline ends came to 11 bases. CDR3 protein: CASGLVVGSPGELFF. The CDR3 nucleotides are TGTGCTAGTGGTTTGGTAGTAGGGAGTCCCGGGGAGCTGTTTTTT. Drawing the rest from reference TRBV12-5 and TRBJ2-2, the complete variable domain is DARVTQTPRHKVTEMGQEVTMRCQPILGHNTVFWYRQTMMQGLELLAYFRNRAPLDDSGMPKDRFSAEMPDATLATLKIQPSEPRDSAVYFCASGLVVGSPGELFFGEGSRLTVL.

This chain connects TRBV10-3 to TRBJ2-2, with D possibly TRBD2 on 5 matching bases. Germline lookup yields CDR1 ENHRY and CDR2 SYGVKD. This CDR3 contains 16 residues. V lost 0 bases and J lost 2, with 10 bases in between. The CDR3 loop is CAISESGLTNTGELFF. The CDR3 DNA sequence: TGTGCCATCAGTGAGTCTGGACTTACCAACACCGGGGAGCTGTTTTTT.

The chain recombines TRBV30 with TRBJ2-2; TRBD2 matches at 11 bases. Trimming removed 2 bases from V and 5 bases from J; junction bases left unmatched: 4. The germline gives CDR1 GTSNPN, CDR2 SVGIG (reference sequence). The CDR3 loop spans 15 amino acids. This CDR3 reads CAWSTGTSGTGELFF. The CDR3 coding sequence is TGTGCCTGGAGTACCGGGACTAGCGGAACCGGGGAGCTGTTTTTT.